This T cell receptor (beta chain) emerged from a study of technical replicates of blood from a few donors. Method: immunoSEQ multiplex PCR; TCRdb's copy keeps in-frame clones and lacks some. Of around 77,000 clones listed, roughly 92% are singletons. Germline trimming cut 6 bases from V and 2 bases from J; bases unmatched to any gene: 9. The CDR3 is 17 residues long. Germline loops: CDR1 ENHRY, CDR2 SYGVKD. This rearrangement joins TRBV10-3 to TRBJ2-2; 10 bases fit TRBD1. This clonotype was sampled from a human donor in good health. The material sequenced was T cells isolated from PBMCs. The DNA of the CDR3 is TGTGCCATCAGCGACGTGGGACAGGGGTCTAACACCGGGGAGCTGTTTTTT. Translation gives CAISDVGQGSNTGELFF.